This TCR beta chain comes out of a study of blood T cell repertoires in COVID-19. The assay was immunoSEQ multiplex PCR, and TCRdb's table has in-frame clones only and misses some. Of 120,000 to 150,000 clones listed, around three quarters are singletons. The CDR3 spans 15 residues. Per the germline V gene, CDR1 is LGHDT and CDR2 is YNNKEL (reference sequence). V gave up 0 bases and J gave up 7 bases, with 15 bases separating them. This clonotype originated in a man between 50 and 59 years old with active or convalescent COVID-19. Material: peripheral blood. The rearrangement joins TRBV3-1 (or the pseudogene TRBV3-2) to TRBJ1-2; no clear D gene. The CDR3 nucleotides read TGTGCCAGCAGCCAAGATCCCGCAGGCAATGGTGGCTACACCTTC. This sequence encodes CASSQDPAGNGGYTF.